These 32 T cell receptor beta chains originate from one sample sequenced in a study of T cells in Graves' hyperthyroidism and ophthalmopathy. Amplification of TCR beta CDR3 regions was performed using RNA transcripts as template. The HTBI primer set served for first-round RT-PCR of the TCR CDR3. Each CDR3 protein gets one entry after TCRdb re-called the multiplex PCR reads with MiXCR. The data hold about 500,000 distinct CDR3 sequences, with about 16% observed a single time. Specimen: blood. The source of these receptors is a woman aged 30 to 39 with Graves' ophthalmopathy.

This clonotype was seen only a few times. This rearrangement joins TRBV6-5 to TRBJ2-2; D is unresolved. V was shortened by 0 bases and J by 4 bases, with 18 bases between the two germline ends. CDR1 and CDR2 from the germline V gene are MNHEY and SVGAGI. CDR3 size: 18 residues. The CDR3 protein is CASSYSDIGNSRTGELFF. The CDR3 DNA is TGTGCCAGCAGTTACTCGGATATAGGGAACAGTCGCACCGGGGAGCTGTTTTTT.

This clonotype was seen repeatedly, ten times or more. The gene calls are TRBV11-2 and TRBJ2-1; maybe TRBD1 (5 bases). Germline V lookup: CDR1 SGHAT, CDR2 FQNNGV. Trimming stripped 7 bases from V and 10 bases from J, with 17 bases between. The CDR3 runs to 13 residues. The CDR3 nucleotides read TGTGCCAGCACCAGGGTAAAGGTCGGCGAGCAGTTCTTC. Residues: CASTRVKVGEQFF.

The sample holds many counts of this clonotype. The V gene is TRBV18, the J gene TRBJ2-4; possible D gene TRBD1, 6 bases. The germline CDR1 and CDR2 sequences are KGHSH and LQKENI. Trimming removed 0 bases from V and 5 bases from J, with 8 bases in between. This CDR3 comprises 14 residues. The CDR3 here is CASSPPAGENIQYF. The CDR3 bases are TGTGCCAGCTCACCACCGGCAGGGGAAAACATTCAGTACTTC.

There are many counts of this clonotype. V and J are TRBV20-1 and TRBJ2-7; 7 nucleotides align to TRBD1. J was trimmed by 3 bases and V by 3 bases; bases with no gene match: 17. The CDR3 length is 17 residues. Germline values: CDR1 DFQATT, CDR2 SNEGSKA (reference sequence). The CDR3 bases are TGCAGTGCTAGGTCACCTCTACAGGGGCCGTACGTCTACGAGCAGTACTTC. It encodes CSARSPLQGPYVYEQYF.

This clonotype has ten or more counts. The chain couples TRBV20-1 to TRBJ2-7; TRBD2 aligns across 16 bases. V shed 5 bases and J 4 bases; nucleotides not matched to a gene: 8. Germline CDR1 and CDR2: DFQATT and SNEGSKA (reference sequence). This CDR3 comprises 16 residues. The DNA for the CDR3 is TGCAGTGCTGTCGGCCCGGGACTAGCGGGGGGGTACGAGCAGTACTTC. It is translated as CSAVGPGLAGGYEQYF.

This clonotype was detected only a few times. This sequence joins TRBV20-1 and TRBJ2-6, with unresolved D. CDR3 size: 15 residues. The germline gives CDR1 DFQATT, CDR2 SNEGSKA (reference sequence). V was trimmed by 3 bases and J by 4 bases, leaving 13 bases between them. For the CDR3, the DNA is TGCAGTGCTAGGAAGTTCGGGTCCGGGGCCAACGTCCTGACTTTC. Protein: CSARKFGSGANVLTF.

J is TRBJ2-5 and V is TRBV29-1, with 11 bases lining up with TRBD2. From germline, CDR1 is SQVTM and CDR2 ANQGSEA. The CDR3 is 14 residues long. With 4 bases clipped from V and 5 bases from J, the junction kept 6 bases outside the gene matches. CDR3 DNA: TGCAGCGTTGTCGCTAGCGGGAGGCATGAGACCCAGTACTTC. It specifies CSVVASGRHETQYF.

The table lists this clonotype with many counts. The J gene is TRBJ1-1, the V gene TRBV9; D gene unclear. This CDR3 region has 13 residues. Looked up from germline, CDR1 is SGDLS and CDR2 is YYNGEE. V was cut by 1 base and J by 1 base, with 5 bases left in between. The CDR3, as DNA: TGTGCCAGCAGCGTAAAAGCGAACACTGAAGCTTTCTTT. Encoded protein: CASSVKANTEAFF. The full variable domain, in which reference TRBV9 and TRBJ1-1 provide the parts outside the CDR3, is DSGVTQTPKHLITATGQRVTLRCSPRSGDLSVYWYQQSLDQGLQFLIQYYNGEERAKGNILERFSAQQFPDLHSELNLSSLELGDSALYFCASSVKANTEAFFGQGTRLTVV.

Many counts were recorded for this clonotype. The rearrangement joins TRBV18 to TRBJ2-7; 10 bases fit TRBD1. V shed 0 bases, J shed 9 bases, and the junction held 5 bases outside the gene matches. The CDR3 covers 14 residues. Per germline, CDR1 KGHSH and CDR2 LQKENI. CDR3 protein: CASSPPGTGAGQYF. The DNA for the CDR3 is TGTGCCAGCTCACCACCTGGGACAGGGGCAGGGCAGTACTTC.

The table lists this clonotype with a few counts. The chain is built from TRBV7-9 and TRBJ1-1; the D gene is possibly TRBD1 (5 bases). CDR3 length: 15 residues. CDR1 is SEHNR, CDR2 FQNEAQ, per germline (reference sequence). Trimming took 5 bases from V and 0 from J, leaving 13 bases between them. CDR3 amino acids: CASSHSGLVNTEAFF. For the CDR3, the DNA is TGTGCCAGCAGCCATTCAGGGTTGGTGAACACTGAAGCTTTCTTT.

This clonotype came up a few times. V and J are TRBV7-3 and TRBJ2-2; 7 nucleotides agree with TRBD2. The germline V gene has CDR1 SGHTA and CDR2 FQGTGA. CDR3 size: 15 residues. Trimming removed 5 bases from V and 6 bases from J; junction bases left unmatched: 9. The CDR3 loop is CASSPGREQAGELFF. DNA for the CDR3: TGTGCCAGCAGCCCGGGGAGGGAGCAGGCCGGGGAGCTGTTTTTT.

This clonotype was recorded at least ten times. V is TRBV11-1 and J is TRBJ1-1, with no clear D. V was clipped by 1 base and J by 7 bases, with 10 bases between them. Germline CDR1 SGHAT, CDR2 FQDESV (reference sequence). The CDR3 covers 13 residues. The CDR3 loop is CASSLGDVGEAFF. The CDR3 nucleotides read TGTGCCAGCAGCTTAGGGGATGTTGGTGAAGCTTTCTTT.

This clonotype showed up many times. This CDR3 is CSVPGQVSYEQYF. The DNA for the CDR3 is TGCAGCGTTCCGGGTCAGGTTTCCTACGAGCAGTACTTC. The genes are TRBV29-1 and TRBJ2-7, with no clear D. The CDR3 extends over 13 amino acids. CDR1 and CDR2 (germline): SQVTM, ANQGSEA. V lost 5 bases and J 1 base, leaving 12 bases between the germline ends.

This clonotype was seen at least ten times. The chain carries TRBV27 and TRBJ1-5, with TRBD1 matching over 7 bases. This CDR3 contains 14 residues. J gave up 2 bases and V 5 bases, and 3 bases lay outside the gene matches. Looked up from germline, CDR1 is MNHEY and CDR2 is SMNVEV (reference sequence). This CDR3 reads CASSPDRRNQPQHF. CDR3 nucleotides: TGTGCCAGCAGTCCGGACAGGCGCAATCAGCCCCAGCATTTT.

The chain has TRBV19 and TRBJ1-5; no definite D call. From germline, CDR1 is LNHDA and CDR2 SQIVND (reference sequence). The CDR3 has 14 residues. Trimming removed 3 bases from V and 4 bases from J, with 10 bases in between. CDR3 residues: CASSMRGRNQPQHF. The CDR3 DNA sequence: TGTGCCAGTAGTATGCGCGGACGTAATCAGCCCCAGCATTTT.

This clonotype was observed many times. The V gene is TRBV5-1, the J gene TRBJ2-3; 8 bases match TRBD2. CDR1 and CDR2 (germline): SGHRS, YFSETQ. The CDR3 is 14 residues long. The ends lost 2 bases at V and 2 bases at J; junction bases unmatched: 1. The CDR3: CASSFGGATDTQYF. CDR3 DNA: TGCGCCAGCAGCTTCGGGGGGGCCACAGATACGCAGTATTTT.

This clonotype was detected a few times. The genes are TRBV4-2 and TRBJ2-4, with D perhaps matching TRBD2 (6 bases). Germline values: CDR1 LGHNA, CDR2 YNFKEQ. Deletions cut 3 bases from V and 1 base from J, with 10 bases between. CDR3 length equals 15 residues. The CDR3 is CASSHGDSAKNIQYF. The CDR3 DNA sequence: TGTGCCAGCAGCCATGGGGACTCGGCCAAAAACATTCAGTACTTC.

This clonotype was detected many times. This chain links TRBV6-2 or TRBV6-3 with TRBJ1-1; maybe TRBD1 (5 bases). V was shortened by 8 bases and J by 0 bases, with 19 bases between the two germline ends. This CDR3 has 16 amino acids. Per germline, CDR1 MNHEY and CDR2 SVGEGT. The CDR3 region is CASWGGRLLMNTEAFF. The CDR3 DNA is TGTGCCAGCTGGGGGGGACGGTTACTTATGAACACTGAAGCTTTCTTT.

The CDR3 bases are TGTGCCAGCAGTTATTCCCGGCCCCAGCATTTT. Translating gives CASSYSRPQHF. V gene TRBV6-9 combines with J gene TRBJ1-5; D is uncertain. V was trimmed by 0 bases and J by 9 bases, leaving 3 bases between them. Germline CDR1 reads MNHGY; CDR2 reads SVAAGI. CDR3 length equals 11 residues.

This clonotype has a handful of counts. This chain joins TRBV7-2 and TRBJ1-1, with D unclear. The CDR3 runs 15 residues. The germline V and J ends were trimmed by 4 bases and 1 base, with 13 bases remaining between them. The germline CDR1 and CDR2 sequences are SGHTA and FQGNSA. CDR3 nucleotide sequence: TGTGCCAGCAGCTCCCCCGGACGGTGGAACACTGAAGCTTTCTTT. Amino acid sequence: CASSSPGRWNTEAFF.

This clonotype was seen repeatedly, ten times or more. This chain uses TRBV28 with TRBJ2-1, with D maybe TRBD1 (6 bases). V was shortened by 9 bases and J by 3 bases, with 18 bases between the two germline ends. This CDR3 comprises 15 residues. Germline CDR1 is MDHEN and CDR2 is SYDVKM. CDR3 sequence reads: CASCSVRDNYNEQFF. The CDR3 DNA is TGTGCCAGTTGTTCTGTCCGGGACAACTACAATGAGCAGTTCTTC. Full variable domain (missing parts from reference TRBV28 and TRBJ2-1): DVKVTQSSRYLVKRTGEKVFLECVQDMDHENMFWYRQDPGLGLRLIYFSYDVKMKEKGDIPEGYSVSREKKERFSLILESASTNQTSMYLCASCSVRDNYNEQFFGPGTRLTVL.

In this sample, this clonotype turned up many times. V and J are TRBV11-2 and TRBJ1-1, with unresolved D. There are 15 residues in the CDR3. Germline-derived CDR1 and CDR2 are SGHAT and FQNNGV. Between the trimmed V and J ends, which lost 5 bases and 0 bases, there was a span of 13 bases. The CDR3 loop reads CASSQSLQMNTEAFF. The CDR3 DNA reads TGTGCCAGCAGCCAATCCCTACAGATGAACACTGAAGCTTTCTTT.

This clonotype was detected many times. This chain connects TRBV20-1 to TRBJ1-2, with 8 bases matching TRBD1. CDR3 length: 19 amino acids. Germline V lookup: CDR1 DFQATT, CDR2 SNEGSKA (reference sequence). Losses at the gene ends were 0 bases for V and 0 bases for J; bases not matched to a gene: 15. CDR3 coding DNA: TGCAGTGCTAGAGATCAAGGTCGGCAGGGGGCACCAGCTAACTATGGCTACACCTTC. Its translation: CSARDQGRQGAPANYGYTF.

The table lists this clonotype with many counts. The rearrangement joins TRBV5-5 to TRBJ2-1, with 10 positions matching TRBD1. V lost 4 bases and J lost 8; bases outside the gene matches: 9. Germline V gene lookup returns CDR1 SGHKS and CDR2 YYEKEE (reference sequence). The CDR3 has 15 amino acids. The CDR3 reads CASSRDRDRGYEQFF. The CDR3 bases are TGTGCCAGCAGCCGAGACCGGGACAGGGGATATGAGCAGTTCTTC.

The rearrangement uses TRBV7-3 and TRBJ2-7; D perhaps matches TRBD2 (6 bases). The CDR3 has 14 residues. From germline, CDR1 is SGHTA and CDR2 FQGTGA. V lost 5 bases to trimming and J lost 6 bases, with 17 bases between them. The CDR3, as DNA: TGTGCCAGCAGCCCGCGGGGACCCAAGTCCGAGCAGTACTTC. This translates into CASSPRGPKSEQYF.

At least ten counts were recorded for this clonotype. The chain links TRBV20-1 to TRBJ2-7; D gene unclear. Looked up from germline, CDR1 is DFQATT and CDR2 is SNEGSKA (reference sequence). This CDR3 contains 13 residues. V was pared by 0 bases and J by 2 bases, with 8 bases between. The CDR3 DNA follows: TGCAGTGCTAGAGAGTTCTCGACCTACGAGCAGTACTTC. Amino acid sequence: CSAREFSTYEQYF.

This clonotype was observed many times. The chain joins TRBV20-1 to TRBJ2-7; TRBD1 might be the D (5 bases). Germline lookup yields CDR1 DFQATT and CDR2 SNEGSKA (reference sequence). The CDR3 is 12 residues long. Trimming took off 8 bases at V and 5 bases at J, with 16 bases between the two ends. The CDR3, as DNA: TGCAGTACTCAGGGCGAGGTCCACGAGCAGTACTTC. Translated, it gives CSTQGEVHEQYF.

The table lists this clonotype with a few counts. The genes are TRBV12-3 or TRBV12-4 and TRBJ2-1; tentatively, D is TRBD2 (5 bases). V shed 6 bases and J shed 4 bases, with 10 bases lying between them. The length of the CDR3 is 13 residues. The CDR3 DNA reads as TGTGCCAGCAGCCAAAGCGGATACAATGAGCAGTTCTTC. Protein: CASSQSGYNEQFF.

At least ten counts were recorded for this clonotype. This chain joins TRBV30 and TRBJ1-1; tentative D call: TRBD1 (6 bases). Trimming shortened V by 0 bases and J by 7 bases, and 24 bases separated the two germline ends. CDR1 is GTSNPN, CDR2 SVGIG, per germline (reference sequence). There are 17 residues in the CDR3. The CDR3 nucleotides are TGTGCCTGGAGTGTAGGTAGTTGGGGGGGCGTAGTGATTGAAGCTTTCTTT. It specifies CAWSVGSWGGVVIEAFF.

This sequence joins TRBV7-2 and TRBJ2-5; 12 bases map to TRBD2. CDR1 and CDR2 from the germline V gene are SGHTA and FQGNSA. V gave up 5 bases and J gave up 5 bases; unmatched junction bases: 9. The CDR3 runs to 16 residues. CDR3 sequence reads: CASSPRTSGIGETQYF. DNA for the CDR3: TGTGCCAGCAGCCCGCGGACTAGCGGGATAGGGGAGACCCAGTACTTC.

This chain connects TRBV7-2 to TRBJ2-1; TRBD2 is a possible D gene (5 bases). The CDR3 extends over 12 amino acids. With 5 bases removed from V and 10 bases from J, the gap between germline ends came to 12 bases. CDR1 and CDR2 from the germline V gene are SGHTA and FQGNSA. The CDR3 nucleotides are TGTGCCAGCAGCGCTCGGGGTTGGGAGCAGTTCTTC. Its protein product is CASSARGWEQFF.

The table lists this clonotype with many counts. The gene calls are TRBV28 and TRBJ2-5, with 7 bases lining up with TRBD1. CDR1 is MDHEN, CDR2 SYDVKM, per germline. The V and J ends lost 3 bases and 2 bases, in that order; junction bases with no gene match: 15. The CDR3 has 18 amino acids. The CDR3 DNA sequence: TGTGCCAGCAGTTTTCCCCTTCGGGACAGAGAGCTTCAAGAGACCCAGTACTTC. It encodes CASSFPLRDRELQETQYF. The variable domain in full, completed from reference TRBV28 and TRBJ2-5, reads DVKVTQSSRYLVKRTGEKVFLECVQDMDHENMFWYRQDPGLGLRLIYFSYDVKMKEKGDIPEGYSVSREKKERFSLILESASTNQTSMYLCASSFPLRDRELQETQYFGPGTRLLVL.